The rows below give T cell receptor beta chains drawn from one sample of a study of blood T cell repertoires in COVID-19. Sequencing was performed with immunoSEQ multiplex PCR; in TCRdb, only in-frame clones are kept and a portion is missing. The data contain roughly 67,000 clones, roughly 71% of them singletons. The sequencing input was peripheral blood. Every receptor here comes from a woman aged 45-59 years with active or convalescent COVID-19. CDR3s include the opening cysteine and the closing phenylalanine or tryptophan. The order of the fields is J gene, V gene, clone size, D gene, CDR3 DNA, CDR3 protein. A D gene is named only where the DNA matches it firmly. Clone size is given for some rows only: seen once, a few or many times, or a class if the clone is expanded.

j_call: TRBJ2-5
v_call: TRBV7-3
clone_size: NA
d_call: TRBD2
cdr3_nt: TGTGCCAGCAGCTTAACAGGACTAGCGGGAGTAGAGACCCAGTACTTC
cdr3_aa: CASSLTGLAGVETQYF

j_call: TRBJ1-1
v_call: TRBV3-1/TRBV3-2
clone_size: NA
d_call: NA
cdr3_nt: TGTGCCAGCAGCCATGGACAGACTGAAGCTTTCTTT
cdr3_aa: CASSHGQTEAFF

j_call: TRBJ1-1
v_call: TRBV6-5
clone_size: NA
d_call: TRBD1
cdr3_nt: TGTGCCAGCAACTCGGGACAGACCTTGAACACTGAAGCTTTCTTT
cdr3_aa: CASNSGQTLNTEAFF

j_call: TRBJ2-7
v_call: TRBV7-6
clone_size: NA
d_call: TRBD2
cdr3_nt: TGTGCCAGCAGCTTAGGGGGGGGTTCCCCGTTCTACGAGCAGTACTTC
cdr3_aa: CASSLGGGSPFYEQYF

j_call: TRBJ2-6
v_call: TRBV7-9
clone_size: few
d_call: NA
cdr3_nt: TGTGCCAGCAGCGACGTAGGGGGCTCTGGGGCCAACGTCCTGACTTTC
cdr3_aa: CASSDVGGSGANVLTF

j_call: TRBJ1-1
v_call: TRBV9
clone_size: NA
d_call: NA
cdr3_nt: TGTGCCAGCAGCGCCCCCAGGACAGCGAACACTGAAGCTTTCTTT
cdr3_aa: CASSAPRTANTEAFF

j_call: TRBJ2-2
v_call: TRBV12-5
clone_size: few
d_call: NA
cdr3_nt: TGTGCTAGTGGTCCCGCGGGCGGGGAGCTGTTTTTT
cdr3_aa: CASGPAGGELFF

j_call: TRBJ1-1
v_call: TRBV5-1
clone_size: NA
d_call: TRBD1
cdr3_nt: TGCGCCACCCGACAGGGCTTGAACACTGAAGCTTTCTTT
cdr3_aa: CATRQGLNTEAFF

j_call: TRBJ1-2
v_call: TRBV6-5
clone_size: NA
d_call: NA
cdr3_nt: TGTGCCAGCAGTTACGACAGCTACTATGGCTACACCTTC
cdr3_aa: CASSYDSYYGYTF

j_call: TRBJ2-7
v_call: TRBV12-3/TRBV12-4
clone_size: NA
d_call: NA
cdr3_nt: TGTGCCAGCAGACTAGCCGACAACGAGCAGTACTTC
cdr3_aa: CASRLADNEQYF

j_call: TRBJ1-1
v_call: TRBV18
clone_size: once
d_call: NA
cdr3_nt: TGTGCCAGCTCACCAGTGAGCCGAACTGAAGCTTTCTTT
cdr3_aa: CASSPVSRTEAFF

j_call: TRBJ1-6
v_call: TRBV12-5
clone_size: NA
d_call: NA
cdr3_nt: TGTGCTAGTGGTTTGGTAGAGTATTCACCCCTCCACTTT
cdr3_aa: CASGLVEYSPLHF

j_call: TRBJ2-7
v_call: TRBV5-1
clone_size: NA
d_call: TRBD2
cdr3_nt: TGCGCCAGCAGGGAGACTAGCGGCTCCTACGAGCAGTACTTC
cdr3_aa: CASRETSGSYEQYF

j_call: TRBJ1-5
v_call: TRBV6-2/TRBV6-3
clone_size: once
d_call: TRBD1
cdr3_nt: TGTGCCAGCAGTTACTCGAGAGACAGGGGAGGTCAGCCCCAGCATTTT
cdr3_aa: CASSYSRDRGGQPQHF

j_call: TRBJ1-5
v_call: TRBV5-1
clone_size: NA
d_call: TRBD1
cdr3_nt: TGCGCCAGCAGCCCGACAGGGGAAAATCAGCCCCAGCATTTT
cdr3_aa: CASSPTGENQPQHF

j_call: TRBJ2-2
v_call: TRBV6-5
clone_size: few
d_call: NA
cdr3_nt: TGTGCCAGCAGTCCTAGGGGCGGGGAGCTGTTTTTT
cdr3_aa: CASSPRGGELFF

j_call: TRBJ2-1
v_call: TRBV10-3
clone_size: NA
d_call: TRBD2
cdr3_nt: TGTGCCATCAGTAGAAACCCGGGACTAGCGGGAGAGAGTGAGCAGTTCTTC
cdr3_aa: CAISRNPGLAGESEQFF

j_call: TRBJ2-3
v_call: TRBV7-2
clone_size: NA
d_call: NA
cdr3_nt: TGTGCCAGCAGCTCTCGTGCTAGCGGCACAGATACGCAGTATTTT
cdr3_aa: CASSSRASGTDTQYF

j_call: TRBJ1-1
v_call: TRBV9
clone_size: NA
d_call: NA
cdr3_nt: TGTGCCAGCAGCGTAGAGTCCCAGGGGATTTACACTGAAGCTTTCTTT
cdr3_aa: CASSVESQGIYTEAFF

j_call: TRBJ2-1
v_call: TRBV6-1
clone_size: NA
d_call: TRBD2
cdr3_nt: TGTGCCAGCAGTGAAGGGGAGGGCTCCTACAATGAGCAGTTCTTC
cdr3_aa: CASSEGEGSYNEQFF

j_call: TRBJ2-2
v_call: TRBV7-2
clone_size: NA
d_call: NA
cdr3_nt: TGTGCCAGCAGCGCGCTAAGCCCGAACACCGGGGAGCTGTTTTTT
cdr3_aa: CASSALSPNTGELFF

j_call: TRBJ2-7
v_call: TRBV7-2
clone_size: NA
d_call: NA
cdr3_nt: TGTGCCAGCAGCTCCAAAACAGGGCCCTACGAGCAGTACTTC
cdr3_aa: CASSSKTGPYEQYF

j_call: TRBJ2-7
v_call: TRBV5-4
clone_size: few
d_call: NA
cdr3_nt: TGTGCCAGCAGCTTGGAGGCGGTCCACATCTACGAGCAGTACTTC
cdr3_aa: CASSLEAVHIYEQYF

j_call: TRBJ2-3
v_call: TRBV7-3
clone_size: NA
d_call: NA
cdr3_nt: TGTGCCAGCAGCTCACAGCCAGATACGCAGTATTTT
cdr3_aa: CASSSQPDTQYF

j_call: TRBJ2-1
v_call: TRBV12-3/TRBV12-4
clone_size: NA
d_call: TRBD2
cdr3_nt: TGTGCCAGCAGCCGACTAGCCCAAGAGCAGTTCTTC
cdr3_aa: CASSRLAQEQFF

j_call: TRBJ2-7
v_call: TRBV7-2
clone_size: few
d_call: TRBD1
cdr3_nt: TGTGCCAGCAGGCCTCGGCCGAGACAGGGGGTTATTAACTCCTACGAGCAGTACTTC
cdr3_aa: CASRPRPRQGVINSYEQYF

j_call: TRBJ2-5
v_call: TRBV5-4
clone_size: NA
d_call: TRBD2
cdr3_nt: TGTGCCAGCAGCTTGGGGACAGCGGGGGGAAAAGAGACCCAGTACTTC
cdr3_aa: CASSLGTAGGKETQYF

j_call: TRBJ2-2
v_call: TRBV7-6
clone_size: once
d_call: TRBD1
cdr3_nt: TGTGCCACTACCGTGCGGACAGGGAACGCCGGGGAGCTGTTTTTT
cdr3_aa: CATTVRTGNAGELFF

j_call: TRBJ2-2
v_call: TRBV4-3
clone_size: NA
d_call: NA
cdr3_nt: TGCGCCAGCAGCCAAGATCTTATAGGCGGGACGAACACCGGGGAGCTGTTTTTT
cdr3_aa: CASSQDLIGGTNTGELFF

j_call: TRBJ2-1
v_call: TRBV24-1
clone_size: once
d_call: NA
cdr3_nt: TGTGCCACCAGCAGGGGATATGAGCAGTTCTTC
cdr3_aa: CATSRGYEQFF

j_call: TRBJ1-2
v_call: TRBV30
clone_size: few
d_call: NA
cdr3_nt: TGTGCCTGGAGTTTATGGGGGAGGCGGGGGAACTATGGCTACACCTTC
cdr3_aa: CAWSLWGRRGNYGYTF